This T cell receptor (beta chain) is from a study of cytomegalovirus exposure and HLA in healthy donors. V shed 3 bases and J 5 bases; nucleotides not matched to a gene: 14. The V gene's germline CDR1 is SGHRS and CDR2 YFSETQ. This CDR3 region has 16 residues. The study, taken as a whole, reports: Later, an analysis found that common viral pathogens appeared to be linked with several of the most significant clusters.

The PCR made use of 60 Vbeta and 13 Jbeta primers. TCRdb's copy holds only in-frame clones and misses some; the assay was immunoSEQ multiplex PCR. The sample holds approximately 180,000 clones, roughly four fifths seen once. Points on this clone: Its antigen is currently unknown.

The origin of this receptor is a woman between 18 and 30 years old in good health and CMV-seronegative. The chain recombines TRBV5-1 with TRBJ2-7; TRBD1 matches at 7 bases. The sequencing input was PBMCs. CDR3 sequence reads: CASSYDRDGVLDEQYF. The CDR3 nucleotides are TGCGCCAGCAGCTATGACAGGGATGGGGTGTTGGACGAGCAGTACTTC.